What follows are 5 T cell receptor beta chains derived from one specimen sequenced in a study of patients and donors after allogeneic stem cell transplantation. TCRdb redid the calling of the RT-PCR reads with MiXCR, one entry per CDR3 protein. Among 410,000 or so distinct CDR3 sequences listed, roughly 17% were seen once. The sequencing sample was made of blood, either unsorted or a sorted T cell fraction (not recorded which). The receptors were sampled from a human donor who was either an allogeneic HSCT recipient or a stem cell or donor lymphocyte infusion donor (not recorded which). It is not recorded whose cells these are; they may come from a transplant donor.

The chain combines TRBV7-2 with TRBJ2-5; D may match TRBD1 or TRBD2 (5 bases each). The V and J ends lost 3 bases and 7 bases respectively, with 12 bases between them. CDR3 length: 13 amino acids. The germline CDR1 and CDR2 sequences are SGHTA and FQGNSA. CDR3 nucleotide sequence: TGTGCCAGCAGCTTGCCCGGGGCAGGGACCCAGTACTTC. Translating it yields CASSLPGAGTQYF.

This clonotype has only a few counts. The genes are TRBV15 and TRBJ2-1, with TRBD2 matching over 10 bases. The CDR3 runs to 18 residues. The V and J ends lost 1 base and 2 bases, in that order; junction bases with no gene match: 8. The germline V gene has CDR1 LNHNV and CDR2 YYDKDF (reference sequence). The CDR3 reads CATSRGGASGGAYNEQFF. In DNA, the CDR3 is TGTGCCACCAGCAGAGGTGGGGCTAGCGGGGGAGCCTACAATGAGCAGTTCTTC.

This clonotype was counted a single time. This sequence joins TRBV27 and TRBJ2-2; TRBD1 matches 7 bases. V dropped 5 bases and J dropped 4; count of bases not matched to a gene: 10. CDR1 and CDR2 (germline): MNHEY, SMNVEV (reference sequence). The CDR3 spans 16 residues. The CDR3 DNA reads as TGTGCCAGCAGTCCCACTCGACAGGGCGGCACCGGGGAGCTGTTTTTT. Amino acid sequence: CASSPTRQGGTGELFF.

This sequence joins TRBV25-1 and TRBJ2-1; TRBD1 might be the D (6 bases). The ends were cut back, 6 bases at V and 4 bases at J, with 16 bases in the middle. This CDR3 region has 15 residues. The germline V gene has CDR1 MGHDK and CDR2 SYGVNS. In nucleotides, the CDR3 is TGTGCCAGCAGCCTCGGACAGAGACTTTACAATGAGCAGTTCTTC. This translates into CASSLGQRLYNEQFF.

The CDR3 protein is CSAAGGDQPQHF. In nucleotides, the CDR3 is TGCAGTGCCGCGGGGGGGGATCAGCCCCAGCATTTT. The chain links TRBV20-1 to TRBJ1-5; perhaps TRBD1 as D (5 bases). Between the trimmed V and J ends, which lost 6 bases and 5 bases, there was a span of 11 bases. The germline V gene has CDR1 DFQATT and CDR2 SNEGSKA (reference sequence). CDR3 length equals 12 residues.